What follows are 25 T cell receptor beta chains derived from one specimen sequenced in a study of T cells in Graves' hyperthyroidism and ophthalmopathy. RNA transcripts yielded amplified TCR beta CDR3 regions. HTBI primers were used for first-round RT-PCR of the TCR CDR3. TCRdb re-derived calls from the multiplex PCR reads in MiXCR, one entry per CDR3 protein. The sample comprises roughly 420,000 distinct CDR3 sequences, 15% to 18% of which are singletons, and almost 8% rests with the top ten. Sequences were obtained from blood. All receptors derive from a woman under 30 with Graves' hyperthyroidism.

In the case of this clonotype: This may be a read error: a much more frequent sequence differs by one nucleotide. The chain uses TRBV6-1 and TRBJ2-7; maybe TRBD2 (6 bases). The CDR3 spans 15 residues. With 6 bases removed from V and 6 bases from J, the gap between germline ends came to 21 bases. Germline V CDR1 and CDR2: MNHNS, SASEGT. CDR3 loop: CASRKEPSDPCEQYF. Here the CDR3 DNA reads TGTGCCAGCAGGAAAGAGCCTAGCGACCCCTGCGAGCAGTACTTC.

This clonotype was seen repeatedly, ten times or more. The chain uses TRBV11-2 and TRBJ2-1; perhaps D is TRBD1 or TRBD2 (5 bases each). CDR3 size: 16 residues. Per germline, CDR1 SGHAT and CDR2 FQNNGV. Trimming took 5 bases from V and 2 from J, leaving 16 bases between them. Written as DNA, the CDR3 is TGTGCCAGCAGCCGACTCGGGACGCCTACCTACAATGAGCAGTTCTTC. Protein: CASSRLGTPTYNEQFF.

This clonotype has ten or more counts. The chain links TRBV5-1 to TRBJ2-1; the match to TRBD2 covers 7 bases. The J segment lost 6 bases and the V segment lost 6 bases, leaving 3 bases of the junction unmatched. CDR3 length equals 12 residues. Germline CDR1 SGHRS, CDR2 YFSETQ. CDR3 residues: CASKASGNEQFF. The CDR3 nucleotides read TGCGCCAGCAAGGCTAGCGGCAATGAGCAGTTCTTC.

Only a few counts were recorded for this clonotype. The chain carries TRBV20-1 and TRBJ2-3; D is perhaps TRBD2 (6 bases). Germline assignment: CDR1 DFQATT and CDR2 SNEGSKA (reference sequence). The CDR3 runs to 14 residues. Trimming took 1 base from V and 6 from J, leaving 14 bases between them. CDR3 bases: TGCAGTGCTAGAGGCGGGTGGGGGGTGGATACGCAGTATTTT. The encoded protein is CSARGGWGVDTQYF.

This clonotype was counted at least ten times. V is TRBV6-1 and J is TRBJ2-3; 7 bases match TRBD2. J was trimmed by 11 bases and V by 7 bases; bases with no gene match: 12. CDR1 and CDR2 from the germline V gene are MNHNS and SASEGT. The CDR3 runs 13 residues. The CDR3 reads CASNGGGSPQQYF. DNA for the CDR3: TGTGCCAGCAACGGTGGCGGGAGTCCTCAGCAGTATTTT.

This clonotype showed up many times. The chain combines TRBV11-2 with TRBJ2-5, with 11 bases identical to TRBD2. The CDR3 loop spans 15 amino acids. Germline V gives CDR1 SGHAT, CDR2 FQNNGV. Losses at the gene ends were 0 bases for V and 4 bases for J; bases not matched to a gene: 1. The CDR3 coding sequence is TGTGCCAGCAGCTTAGAACTAGCGGGAGTAGAGACCCAGTACTTC. Its protein product is CASSLELAGVETQYF.

This clonotype has just a few counts. The chain's CDR3 is CSVQGSRGGYTF. CDR3 coding DNA: TGCAGCGTACAGGGTAGTAGGGGCGGCTACACCTTC. The chain is built from TRBV29-1 and TRBJ1-2; D is perhaps TRBD1 (6 bases). The CDR3 consists of 12 residues. The V gene lost 6 bases and the J gene lost 8 bases, with 16 bases spanning the gap. Germline V gene lookup returns CDR1 SQVTM and CDR2 ANQGSEA.

The chain is built from TRBV27 and TRBJ1-5, with D possibly being TRBD1 (6 bases). Between the trimmed V and J ends, which lost 2 bases and 4 bases, there was a span of 9 bases. Germline V gives CDR1 MNHEY, CDR2 SMNVEV (reference sequence). The CDR3 sequence is 14 residues long. Here the CDR3 reads CASSLERGNQPQHF. CDR3 in DNA: TGTGCCAGCAGTTTAGAGAGGGGGAATCAGCCCCAGCATTTT.

The chain is built from TRBV3-1 and TRBJ2-3, with 14 positions matching TRBD2. CDR1 and CDR2 from the germline V gene are LGHDT and YNNKEL (reference sequence). Trimming at V came to 2 bases and at J to 6 bases, leaving 1 base not matched to a gene. This CDR3 has 15 residues. CDR3 DNA: TGTGCCAGCAGCCAAAGGACTAGCGGGGGGGATACGCAGTATTTT. Translated, it gives CASSQRTSGGDTQYF.

The table lists this clonotype with a few counts. The J gene is TRBJ2-2, the V gene TRBV15, with TRBD2 identical over 7 bases. The CDR3 sequence is 16 residues long. Germline values: CDR1 LNHNV, CDR2 YYDKDF (reference sequence). Trimming at V came to 7 bases and at J to 5 bases, leaving 13 bases not matched to a gene. This CDR3 is CATTLGGRRETGELFF. The CDR3 region has the DNA TGTGCCACCACCCTAGGCGGGAGAAGAGAAACCGGGGAGCTGTTTTTT. The whole variable domain, filled in from reference TRBV15 and TRBJ2-2, reads DAMVIQNPRYQVTQFGKPVTLSCSQTLNHNVMYWYQQKSSQAPKLLFHYYDKDFNNEADTPDNFQSRRPNTSFCFLDIRSPGLGDTAMYLCATTLGGRRETGELFFGEGSRLTVL.

This clonotype was counted many times. This chain connects TRBV29-1 to TRBJ1-2; tentative D call: TRBD1 (5 bases). The germline gives CDR1 SQVTM, CDR2 ANQGSEA. V was pared by 3 bases and J by 0 bases, with 11 bases between. There are 14 residues in the CDR3. CDR3 DNA: TGCAGCGTTGACGTGGCAGGGCCTAACTATGGCTACACCTTC. Protein: CSVDVAGPNYGYTF.

There are a few counts of this clonotype. V gene TRBV6-6 combines with J gene TRBJ2-7; 10 nucleotides align to TRBD1. The germline gives CDR1 MNHNY, CDR2 SVGAGI (reference sequence). V lost 0 bases to trimming and J lost 4 bases; unmatched junction nucleotides: 6. This CDR3 is built from 16 residues. The CDR3 reads CASSYSPAGQGYEQYF. For the CDR3, the DNA is TGTGCCAGCAGTTACTCCCCCGCGGGACAGGGGTACGAGCAGTACTTC.

In its sample, this clonotype was seen many times. J is TRBJ2-1 and V is TRBV2; unclear D gene. Germline V CDR1 and CDR2: SNHLY, FYNNEI. With 6 bases removed from V and 2 bases from J, the gap between germline ends came to 11 bases. This CDR3 region has 14 residues. In nucleotides, the CDR3 is TGTGCCAGCAGGGGCCAGGCGACCTACAATGAGCAGTTCTTC. Protein: CASRGQATYNEQFF.

The sample holds many counts of this clonotype. The chain uses TRBV27 and TRBJ1-1, with 7 nucleotides matching TRBD1. V lost 4 bases and J lost 3; bases outside the gene matches: 8. The germline CDR1 and CDR2 sequences are MNHEY and SMNVEV (reference sequence). CDR3 length equals 15 residues. As DNA, the CDR3 is TGTGCCAGCAGTTCTTATACACAGGGGTACACTGAAGCTTTCTTT. Its protein product is CASSSYTQGYTEAFF.

This clonotype came up many times. The chain couples TRBV6-5 to TRBJ2-5; no clear D gene. The CDR3 is made up of 8 amino acids. V shed 6 bases and J shed 11 bases, with 4 bases lying between them. Germline V CDR1 and CDR2: MNHEY, SVGAGI. The CDR3 region is CASSTQYF. CDR3 bases: TGTGCCAGCAGCACTCAGTACTTC.

This clonotype was counted at least ten times. The gene calls are TRBV30 and TRBJ2-3; D unclear. The CDR3 has 14 amino acids. CDR1 is GTSNPN, CDR2 SVGIG, per germline (reference sequence). Trimming pared 0 bases from V and 6 bases from J, leaving 13 bases between. CDR3 protein: CAWSVLLGRDTQYF. CDR3 nucleotides: TGTGCCTGGAGTGTCCTTTTAGGTCGGGATACGCAGTATTTT.

The V gene is TRBV6-2 or TRBV6-3, the J gene TRBJ1-3; the D gene is possibly TRBD1 (5 bases). This CDR3 is built from 17 residues. The germline V gene has CDR1 MNHEY and CDR2 SVGEGT. V was shortened by 5 bases and J by 0 bases, with 17 bases between the two germline ends. The CDR3 loop reads CASSGELGQLSGNTIYF. The CDR3 nucleotides read TGTGCCAGCAGTGGAGAATTGGGGCAGCTCTCTGGAAACACCATATATTTT.

In its sample, this clonotype was seen many times. The J gene is TRBJ2-2, the V gene TRBV5-1, with a tentative D call TRBD2 (6 bases). Trimming cost V 2 bases and J 2 bases, with 13 bases left between them. Germline V gene sequence: CDR1 SGHRS, CDR2 YFSETQ. The CDR3 covers 16 residues. The CDR3 reads CASSFQLAGNTGELFF. The CDR3 DNA is TGCGCCAGCAGCTTTCAACTAGCCGGAAACACCGGGGAGCTGTTTTTT.

This chain connects TRBV27 to TRBJ1-4, with 11 bases identical to TRBD1. The CDR3 is 17 residues long. Germline V gene sequence: CDR1 MNHEY, CDR2 SMNVEV (reference sequence). Losses at the gene ends were 3 bases for V and 8 bases for J; bases not matched to a gene: 11. The CDR3 sequence is CASSFKRGGTGGEKLFF. CDR3 bases: TGTGCCAGCAGTTTTAAAAGGGGCGGGACAGGGGGGGAAAAACTGTTTTTT.

V is TRBV2 and J is TRBJ1-2, with D tentatively TRBD1 (5 bases). The germline V and J ends were trimmed by 7 bases and 5 bases, with 20 bases remaining between them. The CDR3 covers 15 residues. The germline V gene has CDR1 SNHLY and CDR2 FYNNEI. CDR3: CASILAGGTSYGYTF. Here the CDR3 DNA reads TGTGCCAGCATCCTAGCGGGGGGAACCTCTTATGGCTACACCTTC.

This clonotype has a count of ten or more. The chain carries TRBV7-3 and TRBJ2-3; D ambiguous. There are 13 residues in the CDR3. The germline V gene has CDR1 SGHTA and CDR2 FQGTGA. V was cut by 5 bases and J by 6 bases, with 12 bases left in between. The CDR3 DNA follows: TGTGCCAGCAGCGCATCTTGGATGGATACGCAGTATTTT. Amino acids: CASSASWMDTQYF. The whole variable domain, remainder taken from reference TRBV7-3 and TRBJ2-3, is GAGVSQTPSNKVTEKGKYVELRCDPISGHTALYWYRQSLGQGPEFLIYFQGTGAADDSGLPNDRFFAVRPEGSVSTLKIQRTERGDSAVYLCASSASWMDTQYFGPGTRLTVL.

This clonotype was detected a few times. The rearrangement uses TRBV4-1 and TRBJ1-2; no definite D call. CDR1 and CDR2 from the germline V gene are MGHRA and YSYEKL. CDR3 length: 15 residues. V dropped 0 bases and J dropped 2 bases, with 10 bases sitting between them. Here the CDR3 reads CASSQEPDPNYGYTF. In DNA, the CDR3 is TGCGCCAGCAGCCAAGAACCAGATCCAAACTATGGCTACACCTTC.

The chain carries TRBV25-1 and TRBJ2-7; 9 nucleotides match TRBD1. The junction had 3 bases not matched to a gene; V was cut back by 1 base and J by 2 bases. In germline, CDR1 is MGHDK, CDR2 SYGVNS. The CDR3 is 15 residues long. CDR3 in DNA: TGTGCCAGCAGTGAATCGTACAGGGGGCCCTACGAGCAGTACTTC. The encoded protein is CASSESYRGPYEQYF.

This clonotype has a count of ten or more. For the CDR3, the DNA is TGTGCCAGCAGCTTACACCTGGGTTCTGGAAACACCATATATTTT. Its translation: CASSLHLGSGNTIYF. This rearrangement joins TRBV7-2 to TRBJ1-3; no clear D. The CDR3 covers 15 residues. With 2 bases removed from V and 1 base from J, the gap between germline ends came to 9 bases. Germline V gene data show CDR1 as SGHTA and CDR2 as FQGNSA. Full variable domain (missing parts from reference TRBV7-2 and TRBJ1-3): GAGVSQSPSNKVTEKGKDVELRCDPISGHTALYWYRQSLGQGLEFLIYFQGNSAPDKSGLPSDRFSAERTGGSVSTLTIQRTQQEDSAVYLCASSLHLGSGNTIYFGEGSWLTVV.

This clonotype has a handful of counts. The chain joins TRBV19 to TRBJ1-6; D possibly corresponds to TRBD1 (6 bases). Germline lookup yields CDR1 LNHDA and CDR2 SQIVND (reference sequence). This CDR3 comprises 16 residues. Trimming left V 1 base short and J 7 bases short, with 14 bases between. CDR3 bases: TGTGCCAGTAGTATAGCTGCGGACAGCCGAAATTCACCCCTCCACTTT. This gives the protein CASSIAADSRNSPLHF.